The 20 T cell receptor beta chains given below trace back to one sample, sequenced in a study of blood T cell repertoires in COVID-19. TCRdb keeps only in-frame clones here, not all; method: immunoSEQ multiplex PCR. Of about 73,000 clones in the sample, more than 70% were seen once. The sample comprised peripheral blood. Receptor source: a man aged 50 or older with active COVID-19.

The chain links TRBV1 to TRBJ2-7; the table's D call of TRBD1 was not tested on the DNA. TRBV1 is deemed a pseudogene. The length of the CDR3 is 15 residues. The CDR3 sequence: CTSSQEGQGADEQYF. In DNA form, the CDR3 reads TGCACCAGCAGCCAAGAGGGACAGGGGGCCGACGAGCAGTACTTC.

This chain connects TRBV6-2 or TRBV6-3 to TRBJ1-1, with TRBD1 matching 7 bases. Per germline, CDR1 MNHEY and CDR2 SVGEGT. J lost 5 bases, V lost 3 bases, and 6 bases had no gene match. The CDR3 is 14 residues long. CDR3: CASSYFQGETEAFF. The CDR3 DNA reads as TGTGCCAGCAGTTATTTTCAGGGGGAGACTGAAGCTTTCTTT.

The gene calls are TRBV11-2 and TRBJ2-3; D is uncertain. The V end was cut by 7 bases, the J end by 2 bases, with 19 bases between. The CDR3 is 16 residues long. Germline V lookup: CDR1 SGHAT, CDR2 FQNNGV. The CDR3 nucleotides read TGTGCCAGCACCAAAACAAGGAGCTCCAACACAGATACGCAGTATTTT. This translates into CASTKTRSSNTDTQYF.

The chain employs TRBV19 and TRBJ2-5; 10 bases align to TRBD1. The CDR3 has 13 amino acids. Germline V gene data show CDR1 as LNHDA and CDR2 as SQIVND (reference sequence). The ends lost 5 bases at V and 5 bases at J; junction bases unmatched: 2. CDR3 residues: CASSDRGRETQYF. CDR3 nucleotide sequence: TGTGCCAGTAGTGACAGGGGGCGCGAGACCCAGTACTTC.

The chain combines TRBV9 with TRBJ2-2, with 9 bases identical to TRBD1. Germline V gene sequence: CDR1 SGDLS, CDR2 YYNGEE. V gave up 2 bases and J gave up 2 bases; unmatched junction bases: 7. The CDR3 is 17 amino acids. The CDR3 DNA follows: TGTGCCAGCAGCGTCAGTGGGACAGGGAGTAACACCGGGGAGCTGTTTTTT. Its translation is CASSVSGTGSNTGELFF.

The chain recombines TRBV27 with TRBJ1-6; TRBD1 is a possible D gene (6 bases). Germline V gives CDR1 MNHEY, CDR2 SMNVEV (reference sequence). With 3 bases removed from V and 10 bases from J, the gap between germline ends came to 13 bases. This CDR3 comprises 14 residues. The CDR3 loop is CASSFIGGRSPLHF. Written as DNA, the CDR3 is TGTGCCAGCAGTTTCATAGGGGGACGATCACCCCTCCACTTT.

The J gene is TRBJ1-1, the V gene TRBV5-1; no reliable D call. Trimming removed 3 bases from V and 10 bases from J, with 19 bases in between. This CDR3 spans 14 amino acids. Germline assignment: CDR1 SGHRS and CDR2 YFSETQ. CDR3 loop: CASSSTGSSKRAFF. In DNA, the CDR3 is TGCGCCAGCAGCTCTACCGGGAGCTCTAAGCGAGCTTTCTTT. The full variable domain, rest sourced from reference TRBV5-1 and TRBJ1-1, is KAGVTQTPRYLIKTRGQQVTLSCSPISGHRSVSWYQQTPGQGLQFLFEYFSETQRNKGNFPGRFSGRQFSNSRSEMNVSTLELGDSALYLCASSSTGSSKRAFFGQGTRLTVV.

The chain employs TRBV3-1 (or the pseudogene TRBV3-2) and TRBJ1-2; 10 bases line up with TRBD1. CDR1 is LGHDT and CDR2 is YNNKEL in the germline V gene (reference sequence). Trimming took 0 bases from V and 8 from J; bases not matched to a gene: 9. This CDR3 has 16 amino acids. The CDR3 is CASSQELVGQGEGYTF. For the CDR3, the DNA is TGTGCCAGCAGCCAAGAGTTGGTCGGACAGGGGGAAGGCTACACCTTC.

This chain links TRBV7-3 with TRBJ2-1, with D unclear. The CDR3 contains 12 residues. V was shortened by 1 base and J by 7 bases, with 5 bases between the two germline ends. Germline CDR1 SGHTA, CDR2 FQGTGA. The CDR3 DNA is TGTGCCAGCAGCTTAAGCCTAAATGAGCAGTTCTTC. Encoded protein: CASSLSLNEQFF.

The chain is built from TRBV9 and TRBJ1-5, with a tentative D call TRBD1 (6 bases). Trimming took 0 bases from V and 5 from J, leaving 12 bases between them. Germline loops: CDR1 SGDLS, CDR2 YYNGEE. The CDR3 totals 15 residues. CDR3 sequence (DNA): TGTGCCAGCAGCGTAGGGCCTGAGGGGGATCAGCCCCAGCATTTT. Translated: CASSVGPEGDQPQHF.

The V call is TRBV6-1, the J call TRBJ1-5; D may be TRBD1 (5 bases). The CDR3 has 15 residues. CDR1 and CDR2 from the germline V gene are MNHNS and SASEGT. Trimming shortened V by 3 bases and J by 2 bases, and 11 bases separated the two germline ends. The CDR3 reads CASSDGQGGNQPQHF. CDR3 DNA sequence: TGTGCCAGCAGTGATGGGCAGGGCGGCAATCAGCCCCAGCATTTT.

This chain joins TRBV7-9 and TRBJ2-6, with no clear D. CDR1 is SEHNR and CDR2 is FQNEAQ in the germline V gene (reference sequence). V dropped 1 base and J dropped 0 bases, with 7 bases sitting between them. CDR3 size: 16 residues. Here the CDR3 reads CASSLDIYSGANVLTF. DNA of the CDR3: TGTGCCAGCAGCTTAGACATTTACTCTGGGGCCAACGTCCTGACTTTC.

V is TRBV7-2 and J is TRBJ2-1, with D unresolved. The CDR3 extends over 11 amino acids. Germline CDR1 SGHTA, CDR2 FQGNSA. Trimming stripped 2 bases from V and 8 bases from J, with 4 bases between. CDR3 sequence reads: CASSLWHEQFF. CDR3 bases: TGTGCCAGCAGCTTATGGCATGAGCAGTTCTTC.

The chain joins TRBV6-5 to TRBJ1-5; 8 bases agree with TRBD1. The J segment lost 7 bases and the V segment lost 5 bases, leaving 7 bases of the junction unmatched. Germline values: CDR1 MNHEY, CDR2 SVGAGI. The CDR3 sequence is 14 residues long. CDR3 in amino acids: CASSMGQVDQPQHF. CDR3 DNA sequence: TGTGCCAGCAGTATGGGACAGGTTGACCAGCCCCAGCATTTT.

The genes are TRBV10-1 and TRBJ2-3, with TRBD2 identical over 9 bases. CDR1 is WNHNN and CDR2 is SYGVQD in the germline V gene (reference sequence). V shed 3 bases and J 4 bases; nucleotides not matched to a gene: 2. The CDR3 is made up of 14 amino acids. DNA for the CDR3: TGCGCCAGCAGTGACGGCGGGGGGGCAGATACGCAGTATTTT. It codes for CASSDGGGADTQYF.

This clone was seen a single time. The chain links TRBV7-9 to TRBJ1-5; D is ambiguous. Germline CDR1 is SEHNR and CDR2 is FQNEAQ (reference sequence). This CDR3 is 13 amino acids long. V gave up 0 bases and J gave up 12 bases, with 12 bases separating them. The CDR3 DNA follows: TGTGCCAGCAGCTTAGCGCAGGCGGGAGACCAGCATTTT. Amino acids: CASSLAQAGDQHF.

The chain couples TRBV9 to TRBJ2-1; 9 nucleotides line up with TRBD1. The length of the CDR3 is 15 residues. Germline CDR1 SGDLS, CDR2 YYNGEE. Germline trimming cut 0 bases from V and 8 bases from J; bases unmatched to any gene: 6. CDR3 residues: CASSVVGTGSDEQFF. The CDR3, as DNA: TGTGCCAGCAGCGTAGTAGGGACAGGGTCGGATGAGCAGTTCTTC.

The chain uses TRBV6-1 and TRBJ1-4; D is uncertain. This CDR3 spans 13 amino acids. CDR1 and CDR2 (germline): MNHNS, SASEGT. With 2 bases removed from V and 10 bases from J, the gap between germline ends came to 11 bases. CDR3 bases: TGTGCCAGCAGTGAAAGCGGGGAGGGAAAACTGTTTTTT. This translates into CASSESGEGKLFF.

This chain uses TRBV19 with TRBJ2-1, with 10 nucleotides matching TRBD2. From germline, CDR1 is LNHDA and CDR2 SQIVND (reference sequence). CDR3 size: 16 residues. The junction had 11 bases not matched to a gene; V was cut back by 5 bases and J by 7 bases. In nucleotides, the CDR3 is TGTGCCAGTAGTGATCGGAGCGGGAGGGCTGGTAATGAGCAGTTCTTC. It codes for CASSDRSGRAGNEQFF.

The V gene is TRBV19, the J gene TRBJ1-1; TRBD1 agrees at 9 bases. CDR3 length: 15 residues. Germline CDR1 and CDR2: LNHDA and SQIVND (reference sequence). The V gene end was trimmed by 5 bases and the J gene end by 8 bases; junction bases not matched to a gene: 12. Here the CDR3 reads CASSGYPGTGREAFF. CDR3 DNA: TGTGCCAGTAGTGGATATCCCGGGACAGGGCGAGAAGCTTTCTTT.